The rows below give T cell receptor beta chains drawn from one sample of a study of blood T cell repertoires in COVID-19. Clones were read by immunoSEQ multiplex PCR, and TCRdb kept only the in-frame ones, dropping some. The top ten clones hold approximately 5.1% of a sample with about 210,000 clones, over 75% of them seen once. The sequenced material came from peripheral blood. These TCRs come from a man aged 50-60 years with COVID-19, enrolled during active disease. CDR3s include the opening cysteine and the closing phenylalanine or tryptophan. Each record gives: V gene, clone size, CDR3 length, D gene, J gene, CDR3 DNA, CDR3 protein. A D gene is named only where the DNA matches it firmly. Some rows mark clone size as missing; the rest say once, few, many or name a class of expanded clone.

v_gene: TRBV3-1/TRBV3-2; abundance: -; len: 15; d_gene: TRBD1; j_gene: TRBJ1-4; CDR3nt: TGTGCCAGCAGCCAAGGACAGGGGGCTAATGAAAAACTGTTTTTT; CDR3aa: CASSQGQGANEKLFF
v_gene: TRBV6-2/TRBV6-3; abundance: -; len: 16; d_gene: -; j_gene: TRBJ2-5; CDR3nt: TGTGCCAGCAGTGGTCGCAGGGGGGCCGTGGAAGAGACCCAGTACTTC; CDR3aa: CASSGRRGAVEETQYF
v_gene: TRBV7-6; abundance: -; len: 14; d_gene: -; j_gene: TRBJ2-7; CDR3nt: TGTGCCAGCAGCTTAGCGGGCAGGGGCCCCGAGCAGTACTTC; CDR3aa: CASSLAGRGPEQYF
v_gene: TRBV27; abundance: -; len: 15; d_gene: -; j_gene: TRBJ2-6; CDR3nt: TGTGCCAGCAGTTTATGGGGGCCTGGGGCCAACGTCCTGACTTTC; CDR3aa: CASSLWGPGANVLTF
v_gene: TRBV14; abundance: few; len: 13; d_gene: -; j_gene: TRBJ1-2; CDR3nt: TGTGCCAGCAGCCAAGATCGTTACGGGGGCTACACCTTC; CDR3aa: CASSQDRYGGYTF
v_gene: TRBV6-5; abundance: -; len: 14; d_gene: -; j_gene: TRBJ1-6; CDR3nt: TGTGCCAGCAGCAGTCGAGGTTTGAATTCACCCCTCCACTTT; CDR3aa: CASSSRGLNSPLHF
v_gene: TRBV3-1/TRBV3-2; abundance: -; len: 14; d_gene: TRBD2; j_gene: TRBJ2-4; CDR3nt: TGTGCCAGCAGCCAAGATCTGCCTAGCGGGGCCCAGTACTTC; CDR3aa: CASSQDLPSGAQYF
v_gene: TRBV7-2; abundance: -; len: 14; d_gene: TRBD1; j_gene: TRBJ2-1; CDR3nt: TGTGCCAGCAGCGGACAGGGGCATAACAATGAGCAGTTCTTC; CDR3aa: CASSGQGHNNEQFF
v_gene: TRBV28; abundance: -; len: 15; d_gene: TRBD2; j_gene: TRBJ2-1; CDR3nt: TGTGCCAGCACCTTGGACCGAGGGAGGGCCGATGAGCAGTTCTTC; CDR3aa: CASTLDRGRADEQFF
v_gene: TRBV28; abundance: -; len: 14; d_gene: -; j_gene: TRBJ2-7; CDR3nt: TGTGCCACCCACGGGGACGGGAGCTCCTACGAGCAGTACTTC; CDR3aa: CATHGDGSSYEQYF
v_gene: TRBV12-2; abundance: -; len: 15; d_gene: -; j_gene: TRBJ1-2; CDR3nt: TGTGCAAGTCGCTTAGAAGCAGGGTGCGGTTGTGGCTACACCTTC; CDR3aa: CASRLEAGCGCGYTF
v_gene: TRBV29-1; abundance: -; len: 15; d_gene: -; j_gene: TRBJ1-1; CDR3nt: TGCAGCGTTGGCTCCTTAGGGGTCATGAACACTGAAGCTTTCTTT; CDR3aa: CSVGSLGVMNTEAFF
v_gene: TRBV12-3/TRBV12-4; abundance: -; len: 13; d_gene: TRBD1; j_gene: TRBJ2-5; CDR3nt: TGTGCCAGCAGTGCCGACAGGGCGGAGACCCAGTACTTC; CDR3aa: CASSADRAETQYF
v_gene: TRBV2; abundance: -; len: 12; d_gene: -; j_gene: TRBJ1-6; CDR3nt: TGTGCCAGCACCACGGGACTTCCACTCCTCCACTTT; CDR3aa: CASTTGLPLLHF
v_gene: TRBV2; abundance: few; len: 15; d_gene: TRBD1; j_gene: TRBJ1-5; CDR3nt: TGTGCCAGCACGCGGGCAGGGGGCAACAATCAGCCCCAGCATTTT; CDR3aa: CASTRAGGNNQPQHF
v_gene: TRBV28; abundance: -; len: 15; d_gene: TRBD2; j_gene: TRBJ2-5; CDR3nt: TGTGCCAGCAGTTTTCAGCGGGGCTCACAAGAGACCCAGTACTTC; CDR3aa: CASSFQRGSQETQYF
v_gene: TRBV6-5; abundance: -; len: 14; d_gene: -; j_gene: TRBJ2-1; CDR3nt: TGTGCCAGCAACCTGGACAGTTACTACAATGAGCAGTTCTTC; CDR3aa: CASNLDSYYNEQFF
v_gene: TRBV5-8; abundance: -; len: 17; d_gene: TRBD1; j_gene: TRBJ1-4; CDR3nt: TGTGCCAGCAGCTCGGGCCTGACCGGGACAGGGGACGAAAAACTGTTTTTT; CDR3aa: CASSSGLTGTGDEKLFF
v_gene: TRBV18; abundance: -; len: 14; d_gene: -; j_gene: TRBJ1-4; CDR3nt: TGTGCCAGCTCACCAAGGTCGATAGCGGAAAAACTGTTTTTT; CDR3aa: CASSPRSIAEKLFF
v_gene: TRBV5-1; abundance: -; len: 15; d_gene: -; j_gene: TRBJ1-2; CDR3nt: TGCGCCAGCAGCTTGCGAGGGCCGCGGGGGGATGGCTACACCTTC; CDR3aa: CASSLRGPRGDGYTF